The clone carrying this T cell receptor delta chain is medium-sized within its sample. The sample belongs to a study of gamma-delta chains in newborns, infants, children. About the study: Microbial exposure reportedly drives polyclonal innate γδ T cell expansion after birth.

The CDR3 is made up of 16 amino acids. Germline assignment: CDR1 NSMFDY and CDR2 ISSIKDK. Trimming cost V 0 bases and J 0 bases; bases outside gene matches: 7. TCRdb re-identified clones in the reads via CATT. This repertoire shows about 3,300 delta-chain clones, roughly 48% found once; its top ten account for around 15%. The sequence was obtained from a child who received the measles vaccine. Sequencing was carried out using blood. The V gene is TRAV29/DV5, the J gene TRDJ1; 8 bases match TRDD3. The CDR3 protein is CAASVYWGAYTDKLIF. In DNA, the CDR3 is TGTGCAGCAAGCGTCTACTGGGGGGCGTACACCGATAAACTCATCTTT.